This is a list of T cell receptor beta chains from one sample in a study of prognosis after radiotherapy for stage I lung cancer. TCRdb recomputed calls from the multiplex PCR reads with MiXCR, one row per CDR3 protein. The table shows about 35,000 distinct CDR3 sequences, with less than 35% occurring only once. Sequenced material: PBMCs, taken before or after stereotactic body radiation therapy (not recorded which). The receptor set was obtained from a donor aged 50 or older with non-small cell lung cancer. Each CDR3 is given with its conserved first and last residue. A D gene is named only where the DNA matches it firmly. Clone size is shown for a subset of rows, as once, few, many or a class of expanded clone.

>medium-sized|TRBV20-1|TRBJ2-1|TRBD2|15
CSAMFGGRTNNEQFF
TGCAGTGCTATGTTCGGGGGGAGGACTAACAATGAGCAGTTCTTC
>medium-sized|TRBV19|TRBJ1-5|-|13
CASSIAGNQPQHF
TGTGCCAGTAGTATTGCCGGGAATCAGCCCCAGCATTTT
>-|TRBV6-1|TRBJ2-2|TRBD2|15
CASSDTGGKTGELFF
TGTGCCAGCAGCGACACCGGGGGGAAAACCGGGGAGCTGTTTTTT
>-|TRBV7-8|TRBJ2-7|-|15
CASSLRDTGRGEQYF
TGTGCCAGCAGCTTACGGGACACCGGACGGGGAGAGCAGTACTTC
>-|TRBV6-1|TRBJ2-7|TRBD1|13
CASSDRDRVKQYF
TGCGCCAGCAGTGATAGGGACAGGGTGAAGCAGTACTTC
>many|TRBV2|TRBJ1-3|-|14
CASSEGAGGNTIYF
TGTGCCAGCAGTGAAGGCGCAGGCGGAAACACCATATATTTT
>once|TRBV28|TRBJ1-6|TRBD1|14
CASSSSRQGKGLHF
TGTGCCAGCAGTTCCTCGAGACAGGGTAAAGGCCTCCACTTT
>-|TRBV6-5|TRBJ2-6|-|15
CASIYSWTGANVLTF
TGTGCCAGCATTTACAGCTGGACTGGGGCCAACGTCCTGACTTTC
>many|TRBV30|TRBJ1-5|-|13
CAWSTESNQPQHF
TGTGCCTGGAGTACGGAGAGCAATCAGCCCCAGCATTTT
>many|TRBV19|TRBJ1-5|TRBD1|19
CASSIETIGQGISNQPQHF
TGTGCCAGTAGTATAGAGACTATCGGACAGGGGATTAGCAATCAGCCCCAGCATTTT
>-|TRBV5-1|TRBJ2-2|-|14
CASSEQSNTGELFF
TGCGCCAGCAGCGAGCAGTCTAACACCGGGGAGCTGTTTTTT
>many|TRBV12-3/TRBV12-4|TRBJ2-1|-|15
CASSYDGNYYNEQFF
TGTGCCAGCAGTTATGACGGGAACTACTACAATGAGCAGTTCTTC
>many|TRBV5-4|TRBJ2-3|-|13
CASSDTLTDTQYF
TGTGCCAGCAGCGACACCCTCACAGATACGCAGTATTTT
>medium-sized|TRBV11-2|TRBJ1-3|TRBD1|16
CASSLFQGASGNTIYF
TGTGCCAGCAGCTTATTTCAGGGGGCCTCAGGAAACACCATATATTTT
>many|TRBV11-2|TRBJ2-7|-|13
CASSLGRIHEQYF
TGTGCCAGCAGTCTAGGTCGGATCCACGAGCAGTACTTC
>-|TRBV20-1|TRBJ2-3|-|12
CSVLPAPDTQYF
TGCAGTGTTCTGCCAGCTCCAGATACGCAGTATTTT
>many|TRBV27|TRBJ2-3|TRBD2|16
CASTPTSGGFTDTQYF
TGTGCCAGCACCCCGACTAGCGGGGGGTTCACAGATACGCAGTATTTT
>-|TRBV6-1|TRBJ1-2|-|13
CASSVVGLYGYTF
TGTGCCAGCAGCGTAGTGGGCCTCTATGGCTACACCTTC
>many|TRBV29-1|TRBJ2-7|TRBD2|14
CSVWVAGESYEQYF
TGCAGCGTTTGGGTAGCGGGAGAGTCTTACGAGCAGTACTTC
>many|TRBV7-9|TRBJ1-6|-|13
CASSLTGVSPLHF
TGTGCCAGCAGCTTAACCGGGGTATCACCCCTCCACTTT
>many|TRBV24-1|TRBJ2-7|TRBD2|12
CATGTSGSEQYF
TGTGCCACCGGGACTAGCGGGAGCGAGCAGTACTTC
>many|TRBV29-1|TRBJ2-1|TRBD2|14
CSAPSGTAYNEQFF
TGCAGCGCTCCCAGCGGGACGGCCTACAATGAGCAGTTCTTC
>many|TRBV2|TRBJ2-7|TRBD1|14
CASTTTGGSFEQYF
TGTGCCAGCACAACGACAGGGGGCAGTTTCGAGCAGTACTTC
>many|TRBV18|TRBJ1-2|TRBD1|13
CASSSDRDYGYTF
TGTGCCAGCTCATCGGACAGGGACTATGGCTACACCTTC
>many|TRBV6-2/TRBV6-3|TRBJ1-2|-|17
CASSYAPSGRHSYGYTF
TGTGCCAGCAGTTACGCCCCCTCGGGGAGACACAGCTATGGCTACACCTTC